A selection of T cell receptor beta chains follows, all from one sample in a study of long-term antiretroviral therapy in people with HIV. Using immunoSEQ multiplex PCR, the repertoire was profiled, and TCRdb retains in-frame clones only, with some absent. Of more than 9,500 clones listed, over 70% are singletons. This specimen consisted of unsorted PBMCs, obtained about 3.3 years before starting antiretroviral therapy. The receptors derive from a man aged 35-49 years with HIV. The CDR3 runs from the conserved cysteine through the conserved F or W. D genes are given only for firm matches. Clone sizes are given selectively: once, few, many, or a class where the clone is expanded.

d_call j_call v_call clone_size cdr3_nt cdr3_aa
. TRBJ1-2 TRBV7-8 . TGTGCCAGCAGCCTGACAGATAACTATGGCTACACCTTC CASSLTDNYGYTF
TRBD2 TRBJ2-1 TRBV28 . TGTGCCAGCAGTTTACAGCTAGCGGGAGGGGGTGAGCAGTTCTTC CASSLQLAGGGEQFF
TRBD2 TRBJ2-7 TRBV9 . TGTGCCAGCAGCGTAGTTGGACTAGCGGGAGACGAGCAGTACTTC CASSVVGLAGDEQYF
. TRBJ2-1 TRBV12-5 . TGTGCTAGTGGTTTGGCACTCTACAATGAGCAGTTCTTC CASGLALYNEQFF
. TRBJ1-1 TRBV7-2 . TGTGCCAGCAGCTCGGGGGTTCACACTGAAGCTTTCTTT CASSSGVHTEAFF
TRBD2 TRBJ2-7 TRBV4-3 . TGCGCCAGCAGCCACGGGACTAGCGGGGGATACGAGCAGTACTTC CASSHGTSGGYEQYF
. TRBJ1-3 TRBV7-7 . TGTGCTAGCAGCTTAGGGGGACGGGTGAGAAACACCATATATTTT CASSLGGRVRNTIYF
. TRBJ2-1 TRBV29-1 . TGCAGCGCCGGATATGAGCAGTTCTTC CSAGYEQFF
. TRBJ2-7 TRBV7-8 few TGTGCCAGCAGCTTAGAGGGCTTCGTCTCCTACGAGCAGTACTTC CASSLEGFVSYEQYF
. TRBJ2-2 TRBV11-3 . TGTGCCAGCAGCTTAGGGCCCTCGAAGGGGGGCACCGGGGAGCTGTTTTTT CASSLGPSKGGTGELFF
. TRBJ2-2 TRBV5-1 . TGCGCCAGCACCCCGACGTCCCGGACCACCGGGGAGCTGTTTTTT CASTPTSRTTGELFF
. TRBJ2-7 TRBV28 . TGTGCCAGCAGTTTCGACATTAATTCGGTTTACGAGCAGTACTTC CASSFDINSVYEQYF
. TRBJ2-3 TRBV5-1 . TGCGCCAGCAGCTTGAACTTTGTATGGGGGGTTAGCACAGATACGCAGTATTTT CASSLNFVWGVSTDTQYF
TRBD1 TRBJ1-1 TRBV29-1 . TGCAGCGTTTTAACAGGGGTGAACACTGAAGCTTTCTTT CSVLTGVNTEAFF
. TRBJ1-1 TRBV7-3 few TGTGCCAGCAGCACAGTAGGACCTCCTGAAGCTTTCTTT CASSTVGPPEAFF
TRBD1 TRBJ1-5 TRBV18 few TGTGCCAGCTCAAGTGACAGGGATCAGCCCCAGCATTTT CASSSDRDQPQHF
. TRBJ2-6 TRBV6-1 . TGTGCCAGCAGTGTCAGGGGCTCTGGGGCCAACGTCCTGACTTTC CASSVRGSGANVLTF
. TRBJ1-1 TRBV6-1 . TGTGCCAGCAAGGGGCAGGGTTTCACTGAAGCTTTCTTT CASKGQGFTEAFF
TRBD1 TRBJ2-7 TRBV5-4 . TGTGCCAGCAGCGGGTGGGACAGGCGCTACGAGCAGTACTTC CASSGWDRRYEQYF
. TRBJ2-7 TRBV4-1 . TGCGCCAGCAGCCAAGATTTCTACGAGCAGTACTTC CASSQDFYEQYF
. TRBJ1-2 TRBV28 medium-sized TGTGCCAGCAGTTCTGAAAAACAGGGACCGATTTTCTATGGCTACACCTTC CASSSEKQGPIFYGYTF
TRBD2 TRBJ2-7 TRBV6-6 . TGTGCCAGCACTGAAATAGCGGGAGGACGGACGACATTC CASTEIAGGRTTF
. TRBJ2-3 TRBV10-3 few TGTGCCGTCGGTTTCACAGATACGCAGTATTTT CAVGFTDTQYF
. TRBJ2-7 TRBV18 medium-sized TGTGCCAGCTCACCACAGGGGATTCGGGACCTATCCTACGAGCAGTACTTC CASSPQGIRDLSYEQYF
. TRBJ2-1 TRBV18 . TGTGCCAGCTCACCACTCTCAGGGGCGCTTGTAGGTTATGAGCAGTTCTTC CASSPLSGALVGYEQFF
TRBD2 TRBJ2-1 TRBV27 . TGTGCCAGCAGCTTCACCGGGACTAGGCTTACCTACAATGAGCAGTTCTTC CASSFTGTRLTYNEQFF
. TRBJ1-5 TRBV19 . TGTGCCAGTAGTATCAGGGTAGAGGGCAATCAGCCCCAGCATTTT CASSIRVEGNQPQHF
. TRBJ2-7 TRBV27 . TGTGCCAGCAGTTTATCAGCGCCTCCCTACGAGCAGTACTTC CASSLSAPPYEQYF
. TRBJ2-7 TRBV27 once TGTGCCAGCAGTTACAGCGCCCTCTCCTACGAGCAGTACTTC CASSYSALSYEQYF
. TRBJ1-3 TRBV4-3 . TGCGCCAGCAGCCAAGGCCCGTTAACCACGGCTGGAAACACCATATATTTT CASSQGPLTTAGNTIYF
. TRBJ2-1 TRBV29-1 . TGCAGCGTTTCTACGGGTGAGCAGTTCTTC CSVSTGEQFF
TRBD1 TRBJ1-5 TRBV2 few TGTGCCAGCAGCGTGACAGGGGGGAGCAATCAGCCCCAGCATTTT CASSVTGGSNQPQHF
. TRBJ1-5 TRBV6-5 . TGTGCCAGTCGAGCCGGTGTTGGCATGCCCCAGCATTTT CASRAGVGMPQHF
. TRBJ1-5 TRBV18 once TGTGCCAGCTCACACGACAGCAATCAGCCCCAGCATTTT CASSHDSNQPQHF
TRBD2 TRBJ2-1 TRBV4-3 . TGCGCCAGCAGCCAAGATCTGGGGACTAGCGGGAGACATGAGCAGTTCTTC CASSQDLGTSGRHEQFF
. TRBJ2-5 TRBV30 . TGTGCCTGGAGCCCGAGGGGGGCGGCAGAGACCCAGTACTTC CAWSPRGAAETQYF
TRBD2 TRBJ2-1 TRBV5-1 . TGCGCCAGCAGCTTGCTAGCGGGAGCTCTCAATGAGCAGTTCTTC CASSLLAGALNEQFF
. TRBJ2-5 TRBV7-9 . TGTGCCAGCAGCCCACAAGCTCGGGAGACCCAGTACTTC CASSPQARETQYF
. TRBJ1-1 TRBV6-8 . TGTGCCAGCAGTTCGAACACTGAAGCTTTCTTT CASSSNTEAFF
. TRBJ1-5 TRBV10-3 few TGTGCCACCAGGCGGGGGGAGGGCAATCAGCCCCAGCATTTT CATRRGEGNQPQHF
. TRBJ2-3 TRBV15 . TGTGCCACCAGCAGGGGTCAAGACTACACAGATACGCAGTATTTT CATSRGQDYTDTQYF
TRBD2 TRBJ2-3 TRBV7-9 . TGTGCCAGCAGCTTAGATCGGCGTGGGGGGGCAGATACGCAGTATTTT CASSLDRRGGADTQYF
TRBD2 TRBJ2-1 TRBV27 . TGTGCCAGCACTAGCGGGAACCATGAGCAGTTCTTC CASTSGNHEQFF
. TRBJ1-5 TRBV6-4 . TGTGCCACCGCTACAGGGAGCAATCAGCCCCAGCATTTT CATATGSNQPQHF
. TRBJ2-2 TRBV28 . TGTGCCAGCAGTTTTGCCCAGGGGGAGGTCGGGGAGCTGTTTTTT CASSFAQGEVGELFF
TRBD1 TRBJ1-2 TRBV27 few TGTGCCAGCACGGGAGGGGGACAGGGATTCTATGGCTACACCTTC CASTGGGQGFYGYTF
TRBD2 TRBJ2-6 TRBV5-4 . TGTGCCAGCAGCCCCCGGGGGGCTGGGGCCAACGTCCTGACTTTC CASSPRGAGANVLTF
. TRBJ2-1 TRBV7-3 few TGTGCCAGCAGCCCTATTACGGGAGATTTCGAGAATGAGCAGTTCTTC CASSPITGDFENEQFF
. TRBJ1-2 TRBV4-1 once TGCGCCAGCAGCCAAACACAGGGTATCTATTTGGGCTACACCTTC CASSQTQGIYLGYTF
TRBD1 TRBJ2-7 TRBV5-1 medium-sized TGCGCCAGCAGCTGGACAGGGGGCTACGAGCAGTACTTC CASSWTGGYEQYF
. TRBJ2-1 TRBV18 . TGTGCCAGCTCACCACTTCCGGGTTTCGCCTACAATGAGCAGTTCTTC CASSPLPGFAYNEQFF
. TRBJ2-7 TRBV7-2 . TGTGCCAGCAGCGTCACAGGGTCCTACGAGCAGTACTTC CASSVTGSYEQYF
TRBD1 TRBJ1-5 TRBV10-2 . TGCGCCAGCATTAGGGGACAGGGGGAGCCCCAGCATTTT CASIRGQGEPQHF
. TRBJ2-2 TRBV13 . TGTGCCAGCAGCTTAGAGCACGTAGGCGGGGAGCTGTTTTTT CASSLEHVGGELFF
. TRBJ1-5 TRBV27 . TGTGCCAGCGGAAGCAATCAGCCCCAGCATTTT CASGSNQPQHF
. TRBJ2-1 TRBV14 few TGTGCCAGCAGCCAAGACTACAGGTTAAGACTAGACAATGAGCAGTTCTTC CASSQDYRLRLDNEQFF
TRBD1 TRBJ1-1 TRBV28 . TGTGCCAGCAGCTCACCCAGGGGGCTTCGGACTGAAGCTTTCTTT CASSSPRGLRTEAFF
. TRBJ1-2 TRBV7-3 few TGTGCCAGCCGCGCCTTTGCAGGGGTAGGAGGCTACACCTTC CASRAFAGVGGYTF
. TRBJ2-2 TRBV7-3 . TGTGCCAGCAGCTCGCTGAACACCGGGGAGCTGTTTTTT CASSSLNTGELFF
. TRBJ2-7 TRBV20-1 . TGCAGTGCTAGAGGCTACGAGCAGTACTTC CSARGYEQYF